This T cell receptor (beta chain) comes out of a study of blood T cell repertoires in COVID-19. Study in general: From the United States, Italy and Spain came samples of acute and convalescent COVID-19.

Trimming left V 0 bases short and J 4 bases short, with 11 bases between. The CDR3 contains 15 residues. Germline CDR1 is SGDLS and CDR2 is YYNGEE. The assay was immunoSEQ multiplex PCR, and TCRdb's table has in-frame clones only and misses some. The table has about 230,000 clones, 75% to 85% seen once. This clone turned up a few times. The receptor was derived from a woman aged 30 to 39 with COVID-19, enrolled during active disease. Input material: peripheral blood. The chain carries TRBV9 and TRBJ1-3; D remains unclear. The CDR3 loop is CASSVDENLGNTIYF. For the CDR3, the DNA is TGTGCCAGCAGCGTAGATGAGAATTTAGGAAACACCATATATTTT.